This TCR beta chain was found in a study of blood T cell repertoires in COVID-19. Overall study context: PBMCs, B-cell-depleted T cells, or T cells were the source of the cDNA or gDNA that made up the material.

Germline-derived CDR1 and CDR2 are MNHEY and SVGAGI. The V end was cut by 5 bases, the J end by 13 bases, with 14 bases between. This CDR3 comprises 11 residues. Repertoires were generated with immunoSEQ multiplex PCR, while TCRdb's copy carries only in-frame clones and drops some. This table holds about 71,000 clones, approximately 80% found once. Patients in Seattle were enrolled during active infection, then followed longitudinally. The J gene is TRBJ2-5, the V gene TRBV6-5; D gene unclear. This clonotype originated in a man aged 25 to 40 with COVID-19, enrolled during active disease. The sample comprised peripheral blood. This CDR3 is CASSRHYHRYF. CDR3 in DNA: TGTGCCAGCAGTCGTCACTATCATCGGTACTTC.